The 4 T cell receptor beta chains in this list originate from one sample, sequenced in a study of shared clonotypes between healthy human individuals (TCRdb year 2020). Preparation of the library involved the immunoSEQ multiplex PCR assay. Drawn from immuneACCESS, this table holds only the in-frame rearrangements with V and J called that TCRdb kept. Clones are partly lost; checked studies trace under half to an unresolved V gene and leave the rest unexplained. Here the sample has approximately 2.5 million clones; over 85% occur a single time. Roughly 0.39% of the sample is in the top ten clones. The specimen sequenced was naive CD4+ T cells from PBMCs. The sample's cell subset or site label is to be understood as: CD45RA+ positively selected. These receptors all come from a man aged 18 to 30 in good health. Some clones in this sample may be carry-over from other donors' samples.

This rearrangement joins TRBV4-1 to TRBJ1-2; D possibly corresponds to TRBD1 (6 bases). This CDR3 is 15 amino acids long. V gave up 1 base and J gave up 0 bases, with 9 bases separating them. CDR1 is MGHRA and CDR2 is YSYEKL in the germline V gene. The CDR3 region is CASSQVTGPNYGYTF. The CDR3 DNA reads as TGCGCCAGCAGCCAAGTGACAGGCCCTAACTATGGCTACACCTTC.

This clone was counted only a few times. The V gene is TRBV30, the J gene TRBJ1-5; 7 bases fit TRBD1. Germline CDR1 reads GTSNPN; CDR2 reads SVGIG (reference sequence). V was clipped by 1 base and J by 5 bases; unmatched bases: 5. The CDR3 runs 14 residues. Here the CDR3 reads CAWSGPGQYQPQHF. DNA for the CDR3: TGTGCCTGGAGTGGGCCGGGACAGTATCAGCCCCAGCATTTT.

The rearrangement links TRBV9 to TRBJ2-7; 7 nucleotides line up with TRBD1. Germline-derived CDR1 and CDR2 are SGDLS and YYNGEE. This CDR3 region has 14 residues. The J segment lost 1 base and the V segment lost 4 bases, leaving 5 bases of the junction unmatched. CDR3 nucleotide sequence: TGTGCCAGCAGCACGACGGGACAGTCCTACGAGCAGTACTTC. Its protein product is CASSTTGQSYEQYF.

This chain connects TRBV29-1 to TRBJ2-5; D not resolved. Matching the DNA end better, TRBJ2-7 makes the J call doubtful. Looked up from germline, CDR1 is SQVTM and CDR2 is ANQGSEA. The CDR3 covers 12 residues. CDR3 in amino acids: CSGALGPYEQYF. The CDR3 bases are TGCAGCGGGGCATTAGGACCCTACGAGCAGTACTTC.